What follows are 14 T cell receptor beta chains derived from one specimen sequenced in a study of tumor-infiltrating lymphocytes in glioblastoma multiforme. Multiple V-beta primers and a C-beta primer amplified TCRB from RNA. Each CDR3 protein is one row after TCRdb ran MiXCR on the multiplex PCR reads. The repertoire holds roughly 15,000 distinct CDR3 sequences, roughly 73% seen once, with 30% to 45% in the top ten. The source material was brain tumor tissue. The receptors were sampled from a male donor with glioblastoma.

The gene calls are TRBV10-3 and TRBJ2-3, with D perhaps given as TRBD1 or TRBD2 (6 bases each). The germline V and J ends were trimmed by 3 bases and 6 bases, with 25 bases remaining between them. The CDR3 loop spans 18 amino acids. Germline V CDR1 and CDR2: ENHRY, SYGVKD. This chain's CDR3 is CAISELGGGGDVRDTQYF. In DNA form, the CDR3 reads TGTGCCATCAGTGAACTCGGCGGAGGGGGAGATGTTCGGGATACGCAGTATTTT.

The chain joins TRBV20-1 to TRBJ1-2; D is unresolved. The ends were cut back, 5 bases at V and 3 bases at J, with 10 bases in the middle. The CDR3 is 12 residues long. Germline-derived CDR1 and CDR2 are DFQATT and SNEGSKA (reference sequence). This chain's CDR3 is CSAPQVDYGYTF. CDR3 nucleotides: TGCAGTGCTCCGCAGGTGGACTATGGCTACACCTTC.

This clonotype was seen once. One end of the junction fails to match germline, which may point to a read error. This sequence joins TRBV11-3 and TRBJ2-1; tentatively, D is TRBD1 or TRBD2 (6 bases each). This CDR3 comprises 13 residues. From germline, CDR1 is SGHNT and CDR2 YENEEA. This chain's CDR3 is CASSPRGEAEQFF. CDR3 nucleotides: TGTGCCAGCAGCCCGAGGGGGGAGGCTGAGCAGTTCTTT.

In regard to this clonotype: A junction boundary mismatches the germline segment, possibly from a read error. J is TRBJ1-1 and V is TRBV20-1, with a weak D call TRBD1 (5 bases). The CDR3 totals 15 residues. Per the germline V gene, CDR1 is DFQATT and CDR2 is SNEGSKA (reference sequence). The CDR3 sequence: CSARDGGGHGSEAFF. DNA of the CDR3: TGCAGCGCTAGAGATGGGGGTGGACATGGGTCTGAAGCTTTCTTT.

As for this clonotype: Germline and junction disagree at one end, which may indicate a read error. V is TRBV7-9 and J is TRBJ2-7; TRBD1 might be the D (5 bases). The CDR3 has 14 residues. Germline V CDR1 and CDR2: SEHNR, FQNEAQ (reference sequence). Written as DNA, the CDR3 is TGTGCCAGCAGCTTTCCGAGACAGTCCTATGAGCAGTACTTC. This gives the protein CASSFPRQSYEQYF.

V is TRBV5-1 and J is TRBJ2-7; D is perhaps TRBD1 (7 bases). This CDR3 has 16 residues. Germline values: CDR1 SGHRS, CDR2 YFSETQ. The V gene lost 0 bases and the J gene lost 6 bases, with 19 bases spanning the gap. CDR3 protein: CASSLGVGGGSVEQYF. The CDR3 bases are TGCGCCAGCAGCTTGGGGGTCGGAGGGGGCTCGGTCGAGCAGTACTTC.

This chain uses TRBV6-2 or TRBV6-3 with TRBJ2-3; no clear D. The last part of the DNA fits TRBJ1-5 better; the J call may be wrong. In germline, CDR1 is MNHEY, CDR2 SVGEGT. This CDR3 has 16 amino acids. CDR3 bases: TGTGCCAGCAGTTACACACTAGCGGGAGGCGCAGATACGCAGCATTTT. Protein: CASSYTLAGGADTQHF.

This chain's CDR3 is CASSSLTGGNTEAFF. The CDR3 region has the DNA TGTGCCAGCAGCTCATTAACAGGGGGGAACACTGAAGCTTTCTTT. V is TRBV11-2 and J is TRBJ1-1, with TRBD1 matching over 8 bases. The length of the CDR3 is 15 residues. V lost 4 bases to trimming and J lost 1 base; unmatched junction nucleotides: 5. Per the germline V gene, CDR1 is SGHAT and CDR2 is FQNNGV.

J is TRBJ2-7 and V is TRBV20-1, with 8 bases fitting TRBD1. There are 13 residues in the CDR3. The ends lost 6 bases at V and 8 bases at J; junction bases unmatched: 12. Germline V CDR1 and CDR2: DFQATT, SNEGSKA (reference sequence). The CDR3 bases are TGCAGTGCACCCACCGACAGGGGAGCCAAGCAGTACTTC. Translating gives CSAPTDRGAKQYF.

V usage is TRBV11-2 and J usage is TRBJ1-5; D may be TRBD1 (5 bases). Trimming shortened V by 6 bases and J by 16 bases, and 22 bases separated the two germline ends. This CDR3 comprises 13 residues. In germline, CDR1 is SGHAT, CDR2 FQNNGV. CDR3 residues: CASSMGGGTQPHF. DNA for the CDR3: TGTGCCAGCAGTATGGGGGGAGGGACCCAGCCCCATTTT.

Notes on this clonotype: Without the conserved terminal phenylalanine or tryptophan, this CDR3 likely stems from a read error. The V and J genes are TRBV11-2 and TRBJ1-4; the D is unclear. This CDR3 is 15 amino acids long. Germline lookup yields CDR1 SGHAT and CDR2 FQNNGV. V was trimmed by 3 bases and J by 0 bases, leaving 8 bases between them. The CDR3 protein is CASSFSVATNEKLFS. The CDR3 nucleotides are TGTGCCAGCAGCTTCTCCGTTGCAACTAATGAAAAACTGTTTTCT.

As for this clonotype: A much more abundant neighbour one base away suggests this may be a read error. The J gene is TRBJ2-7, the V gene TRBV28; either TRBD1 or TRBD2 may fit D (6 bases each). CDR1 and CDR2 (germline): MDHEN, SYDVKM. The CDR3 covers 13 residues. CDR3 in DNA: TGTGCCAGCAGCGAGGGGGGACTCTACAAGCAGTACTTC. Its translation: CASSEGGLYKQYF.

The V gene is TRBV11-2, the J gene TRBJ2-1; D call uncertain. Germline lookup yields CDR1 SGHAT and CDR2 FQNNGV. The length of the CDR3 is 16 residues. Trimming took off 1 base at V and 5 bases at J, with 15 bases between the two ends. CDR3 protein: CASSLGGNYVHNEQFF. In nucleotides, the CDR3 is TGTGCCAGCAGCTTAGGCGGAAATTATGTCCACAATGAGCAGTTCTTC.

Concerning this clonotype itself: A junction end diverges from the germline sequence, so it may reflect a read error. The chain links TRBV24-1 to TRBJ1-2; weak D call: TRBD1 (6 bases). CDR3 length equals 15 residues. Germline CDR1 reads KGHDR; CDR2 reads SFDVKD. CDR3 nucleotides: TGTGCCAGCAGTGACGCGGGGGGCGCGGACTATGGCTACACCTTC. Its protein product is CASSDAGGADYGYTF.